The 27 T cell receptor beta chains listed next were all sequenced from one sample in a study of blood T cells in healthy people across ages. The use of a sample-barcoded 5' primer and a J-beta primer mix characterized a second PCR of about 6 to 12 cycles. In TCRdb, the 5' RACE reads were re-called with MiXCR into one record per CDR3 protein. Of about 780,000 distinct CDR3 sequences in the sample, roughly 25% were seen once. These same data were also listed under a study on T cells of mothers and their children.

Sample: blood. All receptors derive from a boy between 10 and 17 years old in good health.

The CDR3 nucleotides read TGTGCCGGAGGACAGGGTATTGTACAGACCCAGTACTTC. Translated: CAGGQGIVQTQYF. The V call is TRBV2, the J call TRBJ2-1; TRBD1 agrees at 8 bases. The assigned J gene may be wrong: the sequence end matches TRBJ2-5 better. CDR1 SNHLY and CDR2 FYNNEI come from the germline V gene. CDR3 length equals 13 residues.

A few counts support this clonotype. As DNA, the CDR3 is TGCAGTGCTAGAGCACCTGGCCATGAGCAGTACTTC. Amino acids: CSARAPGHEQYF. The chain employs TRBV20-1 and TRBJ2-7; D unresolved. V shed 1 base and J shed 7 bases, with 11 bases lying between them. The germline V gene encodes CDR1 DFQATT and CDR2 SNEGSKA (reference sequence). CDR3 size: 12 residues.

The chain joins TRBV10-3 to TRBJ2-1; D tentatively reads TRBD1 or TRBD2 (5 bases each). This CDR3 contains 13 residues. Germline loops: CDR1 ENHRY, CDR2 SYGVKD. V lost 7 bases and J 7 bases, leaving 14 bases between the germline ends. This chain's CDR3 is CAIKGRVGNEQFF. The CDR3 DNA sequence: TGTGCCATCAAGGGACGTGTAGGGAATGAGCAGTTCTTC.

The CDR3 reads CASSPQGVGEKLFF. The CDR3 DNA sequence: TGTGCCAGCAGTCCGCAGGGTGTCGGGGAAAAACTGTTTTTT. The chain is built from TRBV12-3 or TRBV12-4 and TRBJ1-4; D perhaps matches TRBD1 (5 bases). This CDR3 comprises 14 residues. Trimming cost V 5 bases and J 8 bases, with 15 bases left between them.

Only a few counts were recorded for this clonotype. The V gene is TRBV2, the J gene TRBJ2-3; TRBD1 aligns across 9 bases. The CDR3 totals 16 residues. In germline, CDR1 is SNHLY, CDR2 FYNNEI. V lost 1 base and J lost 5; bases outside the gene matches: 7. The CDR3 is CASSEVGTGTIDTQYF. For the CDR3, the DNA is TGTGCCAGCAGTGAAGTCGGGACAGGGACAATAGATACGCAGTATTTT.

The genes are TRBV2 and TRBJ2-5; tentative D call: TRBD2 (5 bases). CDR3 length equals 15 residues. Trimming removed 3 bases from V and 5 bases from J, with 16 bases in between. Germline V gene sequence: CDR1 SNHLY, CDR2 FYNNEI. Here the CDR3 DNA reads TGTGCCAGCAGTGATATCGGAGGTTCTGGCGAGACCCAGTACTTC. Translating gives CASSDIGGSGETQYF.

Only a few counts were recorded for this clonotype. The chain employs TRBV2 and TRBJ2-2, with D maybe TRBD2 (7 bases). Trimming removed 4 bases from V and 4 bases from J, with 13 bases in between. Germline assignment: CDR1 SNHLY and CDR2 FYNNEI. This CDR3 is 15 amino acids long. The CDR3 protein is CASSVEGEGTGELFF. The CDR3, as DNA: TGTGCCAGCAGTGTGGAGGGGGAGGGCACCGGGGAGCTGTTTTTT.

The chain couples TRBV5-1 to TRBJ2-5; 9 nucleotides match TRBD2. The germline CDR1 and CDR2 sequences are SGHRS and YFSETQ. J lost 5 bases, V lost 2 bases, and 7 bases had no gene match. CDR3 length: 15 amino acids. The CDR3 DNA reads as TGCGCCAGCAGCTTCCCGGGACTAGCCGGGGAGACCCAGTACTTC. It translates to CASSFPGLAGETQYF. The variable domain in full, with the rest retrieved from reference TRBV5-1 and TRBJ2-5, is KAGVTQTPRYLIKTRGQQVTLSCSPISGHRSVSWYQQTPGQGLQFLFEYFSETQRNKGNFPGRFSGRQFSNSRSEMNVSTLELGDSALYLCASSFPGLAGETQYFGPGTRLLVL.

V gene TRBV10-3 combines with J gene TRBJ1-1; no reliable D call. The germline gives CDR1 ENHRY, CDR2 SYGVKD. This CDR3 comprises 13 residues. V gave up 3 bases and J gave up 4 bases, with 9 bases separating them. CDR3 sequence: CAISDYRSTEAFF. The CDR3 DNA reads as TGTGCCATCAGTGACTACCGTAGCACTGAAGCTTTCTTT.

This clonotype turned up a few times. The chain couples TRBV7-6 to TRBJ2-3, with unresolved D. The CDR3 has 13 amino acids. V lost 3 bases and J 5 bases, leaving 9 bases between the germline ends. CDR1 is SGHVS, CDR2 FNYEAQ, per germline. DNA of the CDR3: TGTGCCAGCAGCTTGTCCATTAAAGATACGCAGTATTTT. It specifies CASSLSIKDTQYF.

The chain uses TRBV5-1 and TRBJ2-7, with D perhaps TRBD2 (6 bases). The CDR3 loop spans 14 amino acids. Germline CDR1 and CDR2: SGHRS and YFSETQ. V lost 1 base to trimming and J lost 5 bases, with 13 bases between them. CDR3 region: CASSLTGRGDEQYF. CDR3 coding DNA: TGCGCCAGCAGCTTGACCGGGCGGGGAGACGAGCAGTACTTC.

The rearrangement links TRBV5-1 to TRBJ2-5, with D perhaps matching TRBD2 (6 bases). The CDR3 has 14 amino acids. V gave up 2 bases and J gave up 5 bases, with 13 bases separating them. The germline V gene encodes CDR1 SGHRS and CDR2 YFSETQ. The chain's CDR3 is CASSFTPGEETQYF. CDR3 sequence (DNA): TGCGCCAGCAGCTTCACCCCGGGGGAGGAGACCCAGTACTTC.

A few counts support this clonotype. The V gene is TRBV12-3 or TRBV12-4, the J gene TRBJ2-3, with a tentative D call TRBD2 (6 bases). Trimming stripped 6 bases from V and 7 bases from J, with 23 bases between. There are 16 residues in the CDR3. In DNA form, the CDR3 reads TGTGCCAGCAGCTCCCTCCAGGGTAGCGGATTAAATACGCAGTATTTT. This sequence encodes CASSSLQGSGLNTQYF.

This clonotype was seen a few times. The J gene is TRBJ2-5, the V gene TRBV11-2; D tentatively reads TRBD1 or TRBD2 (5 bases each). Germline lookup yields CDR1 SGHAT and CDR2 FQNNGV. CDR3 length: 11 residues. The germline V and J ends were trimmed by 7 bases and 9 bases, with 12 bases remaining between them. The CDR3: CASTKGRAQYF. CDR3 in DNA: TGTGCCAGCACCAAGGGGCGGGCCCAGTACTTC.

The V and J genes are TRBV9 and TRBJ2-2; D perhaps matches TRBD1 (5 bases). The CDR3 sequence is 14 residues long. The V end was cut by 3 bases, the J end by 6 bases, with 12 bases between. Germline CDR1 reads SGDLS; CDR2 reads YYNGEE. CDR3 residues: CASSALEGAGELFF. In nucleotides, the CDR3 is TGTGCCAGCAGCGCCCTCGAAGGGGCCGGGGAGCTGTTTTTT.

The gene calls are TRBV28 and TRBJ2-6, with 10 positions matching TRBD1. The CDR3 consists of 18 residues. Germline-derived CDR1 and CDR2 are MDHEN and SYDVKM. Trimming took 2 bases from V and 0 from J; bases not matched to a gene: 4. The DNA for the CDR3 is TGTGCCAGCAGTTTACGGCGACAGGGGGCCTCTGGGGCCAACGTCCTGACTTTC. This codes for CASSLRRQGASGANVLTF.

A word on this clonotype: A much larger clonotype is one base distant, so this may be a read error. V gene TRBV7-2 combines with J gene TRBJ2-5, with a possible D match to TRBD2 (5 bases). The V gene lost 5 bases and the J gene lost 3 bases, with 13 bases spanning the gap. CDR3 size: 14 residues. Per germline, CDR1 SGHTA and CDR2 FQGNSA. The CDR3, as DNA: TGTGCCAGCAGCATCTCGGGATATAAAGAGACCCAGTACTTC. Translation gives CASSISGYKETQYF.

The chain has TRBV10-2 and TRBJ1-2, with D unclear. The germline CDR1 and CDR2 sequences are WSHSY and SAAADI. V gave up 4 bases and J gave up 3 bases, with 9 bases separating them. CDR3 length: 13 residues. The CDR3 DNA reads TGCGCCAGCAGTGGCTCCCTCGACTATGGCTACACCTTC. Translated: CASSGSLDYGYTF.

The chain recombines TRBV27 with TRBJ1-6; tentatively, D is TRBD1 (5 bases). CDR1 is MNHEY, CDR2 SMNVEV, per germline (reference sequence). This CDR3 spans 16 amino acids. V was trimmed by 0 bases and J by 9 bases, leaving 15 bases between them. Here the CDR3 DNA reads TGTGCCAGCAGTTTATCCGGGAGGGGAGACGGTTCACCCCTCCACTTT. It encodes CASSLSGRGDGSPLHF.

This chain links TRBV9 with TRBJ2-7, with 8 bases aligning to TRBD1. Germline CDR1 SGDLS, CDR2 YYNGEE. The CDR3 spans 14 residues. Germline trimming cut 4 bases from V and 3 bases from J; bases unmatched to any gene: 6. The CDR3 here is CASSRTGRNYEQYF. The CDR3 DNA sequence: TGTGCCAGCAGCCGGACAGGGCGAAACTACGAGCAGTACTTC.

Only a few counts were recorded for this clonotype. The CDR3 region is CASSQNQGGHSPLHF. The DNA for the CDR3 is TGTGCCAGCAGCCAAAATCAGGGGGGGCATTCACCCCTCCACTTT. V is TRBV16 and J is TRBJ1-6; 7 nucleotides agree with TRBD1. V was clipped by 2 bases and J by 8 bases; unmatched bases: 6. This CDR3 region has 15 residues. Germline V gene sequence: CDR1 KGHSY, CDR2 FQNENV.

This clonotype occurred a few times. The junction differs from germline at one of its ends, possibly a read error. This chain uses TRBV29-1 with TRBJ2-7; D is possibly TRBD1 (5 bases). The germline gives CDR1 SQVTM, CDR2 ANQGSEA. The CDR3 extends over 11 amino acids. The DNA for the CDR3 is TGCAGCGTTCCTAGGGGTGGCGAGCAGCACTTC. Translating it yields CSVPRGGEQHF.

This chain joins TRBV10-3 and TRBJ2-5, with a tentative D call TRBD2 (5 bases). The CDR3 totals 15 residues. The V end lost 4 bases, the J end lost 2 bases, and 14 bases lay between the germline ends. Germline V CDR1 and CDR2: ENHRY, SYGVKD. The CDR3 sequence: CAISAWGEPQETQYF. The CDR3 DNA sequence: TGTGCCATCAGTGCTTGGGGAGAACCACAAGAGACCCAGTACTTC.

This clonotype was seen only a few times. This sequence joins TRBV30 and TRBJ2-1; D is perhaps TRBD1 or TRBD2 (7 bases each). The V end was cut by 0 bases, the J end by 6 bases, with 12 bases between. The CDR3 runs to 14 residues. From germline, CDR1 is GTSNPN and CDR2 SVGIG (reference sequence). The CDR3 DNA reads as TGTGCCTGGAGTGTAGGCAGGGGGGGCAATGAGCAGTTCTTC. As protein: CAWSVGRGGNEQFF.

This chain links TRBV29-1 with TRBJ2-7; perhaps TRBD2 as D (6 bases). CDR3 length: 11 residues. The V and J ends lost 1 base and 6 bases respectively, with 7 bases between them. CDR1 SQVTM and CDR2 ANQGSEA come from the germline V gene. In DNA form, the CDR3 reads TGCAGCGTTGAAGCGGGAGTCGAGCAGTACTTC. It translates to CSVEAGVEQYF.

In its sample, this clonotype was seen a few times. The rearrangement joins TRBV7-9 to TRBJ2-7; perhaps TRBD2 as D (5 bases). CDR1 SEHNR and CDR2 FQNEAQ come from the germline V gene (reference sequence). The CDR3 runs to 15 residues. Trimming took 0 bases from V and 3 from J, leaving 12 bases between them. CDR3 bases: TGTGCCAGCAGCTTAGCCCGGGGTATAGACTACGAGCAGTACTTC. It encodes CASSLARGIDYEQYF.

This chain connects TRBV29-1 to TRBJ1-2; D gene unclear. Germline V CDR1 and CDR2: SQVTM, ANQGSEA. The CDR3 extends over 11 amino acids. This chain's CDR3 is CSSEGSRGYTF. The CDR3 nucleotides read TGCAGTTCCGAGGGCAGTAGAGGCTACACCTTC.